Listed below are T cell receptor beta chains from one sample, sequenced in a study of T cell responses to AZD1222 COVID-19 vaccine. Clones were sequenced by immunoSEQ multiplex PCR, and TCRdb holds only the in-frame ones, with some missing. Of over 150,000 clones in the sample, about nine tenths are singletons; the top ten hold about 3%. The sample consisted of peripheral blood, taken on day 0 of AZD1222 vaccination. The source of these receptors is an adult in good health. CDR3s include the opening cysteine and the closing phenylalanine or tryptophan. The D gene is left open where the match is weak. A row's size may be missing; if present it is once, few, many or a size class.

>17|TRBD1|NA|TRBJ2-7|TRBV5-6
CASSPRRTGRSSYEQYF
TGTGCCAGCAGCCCACGAAGGACAGGGCGTAGCTCCTACGAGCAGTACTTC
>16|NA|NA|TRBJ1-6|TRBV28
CASSLPPAGQGPPLHF
TGTGCCAGCAGTTTACCCCCCGCCGGGCAGGGCCCACCCCTCCACTTT
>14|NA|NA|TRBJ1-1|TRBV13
CASSLFSMNTEAFF
TGTGCCAGCAGCTTATTTTCAATGAACACTGAAGCTTTCTTT
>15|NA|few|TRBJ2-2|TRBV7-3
CASSFSGPSTGELFF
TGTGCCAGCAGCTTCTCGGGCCCGAGCACCGGGGAGCTGTTTTTT
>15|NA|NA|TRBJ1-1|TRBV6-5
CASRGGRQGWTEAFF
TGTGCCAGCAGGGGCGGTCGGCAGGGGTGGACTGAAGCTTTCTTT
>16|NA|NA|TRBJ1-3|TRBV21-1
CASSKDPRGSGNTIYF
TGTGCCAGCAGCAAAGACCCCAGGGGCTCTGGAAACACCATATATTTT
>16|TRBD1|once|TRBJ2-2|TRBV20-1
CSASKTGGARGGELFF
TGCAGTGCTAGTAAGACAGGGGGCGCAAGGGGCGGGGAGCTGTTTTTT
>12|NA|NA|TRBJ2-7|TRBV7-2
CASSARTAEQYF
TGTGCCAGCAGCGCTCGGACAGCCGAGCAGTACTTC
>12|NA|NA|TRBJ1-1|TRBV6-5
CASTGVGTEAFF
TGTGCCAGCACCGGGGTTGGCACTGAAGCTTTCTTT
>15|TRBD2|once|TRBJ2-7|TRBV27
CASSSGLAGAYEQYF
TGTGCCAGCAGTTCGGGACTAGCGGGGGCCTACGAGCAGTACTTC
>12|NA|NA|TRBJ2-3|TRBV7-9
CASSRTTDTQYF
TGTGCCAGCAGCCGGACCACAGATACGCAGTATTTT
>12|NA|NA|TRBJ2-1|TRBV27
CASSGRYNEQFF
TGTGCCAGCAGTGGGCGCTACAATGAGCAGTTCTTC
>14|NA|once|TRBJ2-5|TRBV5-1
CASSRDFKGGTQYF
TGCGCCAGCAGCCGGGACTTTAAGGGGGGGACCCAGTACTTC
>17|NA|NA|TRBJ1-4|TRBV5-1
CASSLVDPRGTNEKLFF
TGCGCCAGCAGCTTGGTGGACCCTCGAGGGACTAATGAAAAACTGTTTTTT
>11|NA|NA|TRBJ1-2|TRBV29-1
CSVETVGGYTF
TGCAGCGTTGAAACGGTTGGTGGCTACACCTTC
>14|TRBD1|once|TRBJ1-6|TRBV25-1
CASSEGQWPRPLHF
TGTGCCAGCAGTGAGGGACAGTGGCCACGGCCCCTCCACTTT
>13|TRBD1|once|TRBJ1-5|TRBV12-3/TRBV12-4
CASSWDRGQPQHF
TGTGCCAGCAGCTGGGACAGGGGGCAGCCCCAGCATTTT
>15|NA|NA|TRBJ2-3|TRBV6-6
CASSPPGPRVYTQYF
TGTGCCAGCAGTCCTCCGGGACCAAGGGTATATACGCAGTATTTT
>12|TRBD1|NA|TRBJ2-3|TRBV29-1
CSEAGGADTQYF
TGCAGCGAGGCAGGGGGAGCAGATACGCAGTATTTT
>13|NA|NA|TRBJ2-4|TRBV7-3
CASSLTGENIQYF
TGTGCCAGCAGCTTAACAGGGGAAAACATTCAGTACTTC
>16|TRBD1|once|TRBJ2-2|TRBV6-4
CASSALDRGRGGELFF
TGTGCCAGCAGTGCCCTCGACAGGGGGCGAGGCGGGGAGCTGTTTTTT
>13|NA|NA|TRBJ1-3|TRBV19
CASLKGIGNTIYF
TGTGCCAGTCTTAAGGGAATTGGAAACACCATATATTTT
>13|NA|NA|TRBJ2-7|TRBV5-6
CASSFRSSYEQYF
TGTGCCAGCAGCTTCCGTAGCTCCTACGAGCAGTACTTC